These 30 T cell receptor beta chains originate from one sample sequenced in a study of blood T cell repertoires in COVID-19 (dated by TCRdb to about 2020). The library was generated by the immunoSEQ multiplex PCR assay. TCRdb mirrors the immuneACCESS table, restricted to in-frame sequences. Some clones are absent from its copies; in checked studies, under half trace to an unresolved V gene, and the reason for the others is unknown. The sample records 250,000 to 350,000 clones, more than 85% of which are singletons. The ten biggest clones cover about 0.8% of the sample. Sample: peripheral blood. Receptors were obtained from a man aged 25 to 45 with acute or convalescent COVID-19.

The chain has TRBV28 and TRBJ1-1, with 9 nucleotides matching TRBD1. J lost 2 bases, V lost 10 bases, and 8 bases had no gene match. In germline, CDR1 is MDHEN, CDR2 SYDVKM. The CDR3 loop spans 14 amino acids. The CDR3 DNA is TGTGCCACCTCCCGGACAGGGGCTAACACTGAAGCTTTCTTT. Amino acids: CATSRTGANTEAFF.

J is TRBJ2-4 and V is TRBV15; a weak D match, TRBD2 (5 bases). The V gene lost 0 bases and the J gene lost 5 bases, with 11 bases spanning the gap. Germline CDR1 LNHNV, CDR2 YYDKDF (reference sequence). The CDR3 has 15 residues. CDR3 sequence: CATSRDRGYQNIQYF. The CDR3 coding sequence is TGTGCCACCAGCAGAGATCGGGGTTACCAAAACATTCAGTACTTC.

The chain uses TRBV13 and TRBJ2-1; D might be TRBD1 (5 bases). The V and J ends lost 3 bases and 10 bases respectively, with 7 bases between them. This CDR3 spans 11 amino acids. CDR1 and CDR2 (germline): PRHDT, FYEKMQ (reference sequence). The CDR3 sequence is CASSFRTEQFF. The CDR3 nucleotides are TGTGCCAGCAGCTTTAGGACAGAGCAGTTCTTC.

The rearrangement links TRBV7-2 to TRBJ2-1; TRBD2 matches at 9 bases. The V gene end was trimmed by 1 base and the J gene end by 6 bases; junction bases not matched to a gene: 1. The CDR3 is made up of 14 amino acids. Per germline, CDR1 SGHTA and CDR2 FQGNSA. CDR3 amino acids: CASSLGGGANEQFF. Here the CDR3 DNA reads TGTGCCAGCAGCTTAGGCGGGGGGGCCAATGAGCAGTTCTTC.

CDR3 nucleotide sequence: TGTGCCTGGAAAGGTTGGACAGGGGCTTATAATTCACCCCTCCACTTT. Encoded protein: CAWKGWTGAYNSPLHF. V gene TRBV30 combines with J gene TRBJ1-6, with TRBD1 matching 9 bases. Germline CDR1 GTSNPN, CDR2 SVGIG (reference sequence). There are 16 residues in the CDR3. V lost 4 bases, J lost 4 bases, and 8 bases stayed unmatched. Using reference TRBV30 and TRBJ1-6 for the parts outside the CDR3, the full variable domain is SQTIHQWPATLVQPVGSPLSLECTVEGTSNPNLYWYRQAAGRGLQLLFYSVGIGQISSEVPQNLSASRPQDRQFILSSKKLLLSDSGFYLCAWKGWTGAYNSPLHFGNGTRLTVT.

This chain connects TRBV29-1 to TRBJ1-2, with TRBD1 as a possible D gene (5 bases). The CDR3 contains 13 residues. CDR1 SQVTM and CDR2 ANQGSEA come from the germline V gene. V shed 3 bases and J shed 4 bases, with 12 bases lying between them. The CDR3 DNA is TGCAGCGTTGACGGGGGATCCGGCTATGGCTACACCTTC. Protein product: CSVDGGSGYGYTF.

This clone was seen just once. The chain joins TRBV4-1 to TRBJ2-2, with a weak D call TRBD1 (6 bases). Trimming removed 1 base from V and 0 bases from J, with 9 bases in between. Germline V gives CDR1 MGHRA, CDR2 YSYEKL. The CDR3 is 16 amino acids. CDR3 loop: CASSQAWTANTGELFF. Here the CDR3 DNA reads TGCGCCAGCAGCCAAGCCTGGACAGCGAACACCGGGGAGCTGTTTTTT.

The chain joins TRBV9 to TRBJ1-6; TRBD1 agrees at 9 bases. Germline V CDR1 and CDR2: SGDLS, YYNGEE. This CDR3 is built from 19 residues. Trimming at V came to 1 base and at J to 7 bases, leaving 15 bases not matched to a gene. CDR3 region: CASSVMGQGGLTGNSPLHF. In nucleotides, the CDR3 is TGTGCCAGCAGCGTAATGGGACAGGGAGGATTGACGGGAAATTCACCCCTCCACTTT. The whole variable domain, remainder taken from reference TRBV9 and TRBJ1-6, is DSGVTQTPKHLITATGQRVTLRCSPRSGDLSVYWYQQSLDQGLQFLIQYYNGEERAKGNILERFSAQQFPDLHSELNLSSLELGDSALYFCASSVMGQGGLTGNSPLHFGNGTRLTVT.

This chain uses TRBV6-5 with TRBJ1-1, with 7 nucleotides matching TRBD1. The CDR3 runs 15 residues. The V segment lost 0 bases and the J segment 12 bases; nucleotides outside the gene matches: 13. The germline V gene encodes CDR1 MNHEY and CDR2 SVGAGI. CDR3 DNA sequence: TGTGCCAGCAGTTACTCGAAAGGGGGGCCCAGGGGGACTTTCTTT. Protein product: CASSYSKGGPRGTFF.

This clone was seen only once. The chain combines TRBV5-4 with TRBJ1-6, with D uncertain. The germline V gene encodes CDR1 SGHNT and CDR2 YYREEE (reference sequence). The CDR3 loop spans 13 amino acids. V was cut by 1 base and J by 10 bases, with 9 bases left in between. CDR3 sequence reads: CASSLRQASPLHF. The CDR3 DNA is TGTGCCAGCAGCTTGAGGCAGGCCTCACCCCTCCACTTT.

The genes are TRBV28 and TRBJ1-3, with 10 positions matching TRBD1. This CDR3 is 17 amino acids long. V was clipped by 5 bases and J by 8 bases; unmatched bases: 15. Germline loops: CDR1 MDHEN, CDR2 SYDVKM. The CDR3: CASSGVTGGISMHTIYF. The CDR3 coding sequence is TGTGCCAGCAGTGGAGTGACAGGGGGCATTTCGATGCACACCATATATTTT.

The chain joins TRBV28 to TRBJ1-2; TRBD1 aligns across 9 bases. This CDR3 spans 14 amino acids. From germline, CDR1 is MDHEN and CDR2 SYDVKM. V lost 5 bases, J lost 6 bases, and 7 bases stayed unmatched. The DNA for the CDR3 is TGTGCCAGCAGTCCCGGGACAGGGAGAGATGGCTACACCTTC. Its translation: CASSPGTGRDGYTF.

With regard to this clone: The identical CDR3 is also encoded by other nucleotide sequences in the sample. The gene calls are TRBV28 and TRBJ2-7; 9 nucleotides agree with TRBD1. The germline gives CDR1 MDHEN, CDR2 SYDVKM. With 5 bases clipped from V and 2 bases from J, the junction kept 4 bases outside the gene matches. The CDR3 spans 14 residues. The CDR3 nucleotides read TGTGCCAGCAGTCGGACAGGGGCTACCTACGAGCAGTACTTC. Translated, it gives CASSRTGATYEQYF.

The J gene is TRBJ1-4, the V gene TRBV9; D is undetermined. CDR1 and CDR2 (germline): SGDLS, YYNGEE. Deletions cut 0 bases from V and 8 bases from J, with 11 bases between. The CDR3 has 14 residues. CDR3 protein: CASSVGPPQEKLFF. In DNA form, the CDR3 reads TGTGCCAGCAGCGTAGGGCCACCTCAGGAAAAACTGTTTTTT.

The gene calls are TRBV5-5 and TRBJ2-2; tentatively, D is TRBD1 (5 bases). The germline V gene has CDR1 SGHKS and CDR2 YYEKEE (reference sequence). Trimming removed 1 base from V and 7 bases from J, with 11 bases in between. CDR3 length: 14 amino acids. The CDR3 region has the DNA TGTGCCAGCAGCTTGTCAGGGTCCCGCGGGGAGCTGTTTTTT. It yields the protein CASSLSGSRGELFF.

The chain is built from TRBV9 and TRBJ1-2; 7 nucleotides agree with TRBD1. CDR1 and CDR2 (germline): SGDLS, YYNGEE. V was clipped by 3 bases and J by 1 base; unmatched bases: 6. The CDR3 extends over 15 amino acids. The CDR3 DNA sequence: TGTGCCAGCAGCGGAGACAGGGATTTTAACTATGGCTACACCTTC. It codes for CASSGDRDFNYGYTF.

The V gene is TRBV19, the J gene TRBJ1-2, with TRBD1 matching over 9 bases. This CDR3 is built from 15 residues. J gave up 4 bases and V 6 bases, and 9 bases lay outside the gene matches. Germline-derived CDR1 and CDR2 are LNHDA and SQIVND (reference sequence). CDR3 amino acids: CASRLRDRELYGYTF. The CDR3 region has the DNA TGTGCCAGTAGGCTCCGGGACAGGGAACTCTATGGCTACACCTTC.

This sequence joins TRBV3-1 (or the pseudogene TRBV3-2) and TRBJ1-3, with D unresolved. The CDR3 has 16 residues. From germline, CDR1 is LGHDT and CDR2 YNNKEL (reference sequence). V dropped 4 bases and J dropped 0 bases, with 13 bases sitting between them. CDR3 in amino acids: CASSPTGRASGNTIYF. In DNA form, the CDR3 reads TGTGCCAGCAGCCCTACGGGGAGGGCCTCTGGAAACACCATATATTTT.

The J gene is TRBJ2-1, the V gene TRBV5-4; tentative D call: TRBD2 (6 bases). This CDR3 is built from 14 residues. V dropped 4 bases and J dropped 5 bases, with 13 bases sitting between them. Looked up from germline, CDR1 is SGHNT and CDR2 is YYREEE (reference sequence). The CDR3 sequence is CASSQAGRNNEQFF. The DNA for the CDR3 is TGTGCCAGCAGCCAGGCCGGGAGAAACAATGAGCAGTTCTTC.

The rearrangement uses TRBV7-3 and TRBJ1-5; D call uncertain. The CDR3 totals 12 residues. The V end lost 4 bases, the J end lost 6 bases, and 7 bases lay between the germline ends. Germline V gene sequence: CDR1 SGHTA, CDR2 FQGTGA. CDR3 DNA: TGTGCCAGCAGCTCTTACAGTCAGCCCCAGCATTTT. It encodes CASSSYSQPQHF. Using reference TRBV7-3 and TRBJ1-5 for the parts outside the CDR3, the full variable domain is GAGVSQTPSNKVTEKGKYVELRCDPISGHTALYWYRQSLGQGPEFLIYFQGTGAADDSGLPNDRFFAVRPEGSVSTLKIQRTERGDSAVYLCASSSYSQPQHFGDGTRLSIL.

The CDR3 spells CASSPVTGGSYEQYF. Here the CDR3 DNA reads TGTGCCAGCTCACCGGTGACAGGGGGGTCCTACGAGCAGTACTTC. This chain joins TRBV18 and TRBJ2-7, with 9 bases fitting TRBD1. Germline trimming cut 3 bases from V and 1 base from J; bases unmatched to any gene: 4. Per germline, CDR1 KGHSH and CDR2 LQKENI. The CDR3 consists of 15 residues.

This clone came up once. This CDR3 is CASSAGADNEQFF. The CDR3 nucleotides are TGTGCCAGCAGCGCAGGGGCAGACAATGAGCAGTTCTTC. V usage is TRBV7-9 and J usage is TRBJ2-1; TRBD1 might be the D (6 bases). Germline V CDR1 and CDR2: SEHNR, FQNEAQ (reference sequence). The CDR3 is made up of 13 amino acids. The V and J ends lost 5 bases and 5 bases respectively, with 10 bases between them. Filled out from reference TRBV7-9 and TRBJ2-1, the complete variable domain reads DTGVSQNPRHKITKRGQNVTFRCDPISEHNRLYWYRQTLGQGPEFLTYFQNEAQLEKSRLLSDRFSAERPKGSFSTLEIQRTEQGDSAMYLCASSAGADNEQFFGPGTRLTVL.

The chain recombines TRBV4-2 with TRBJ1-4; D remains ambiguous. This CDR3 contains 15 residues. Deletions cut 1 base from V and 4 bases from J, with 10 bases between. CDR1 is LGHNA, CDR2 YNFKEQ, per germline. CDR3 in amino acids: CASSQVAGVNEKLFF. The CDR3 DNA reads TGTGCCAGCAGCCAAGTCGCCGGGGTTAATGAAAAACTGTTTTTT.

This clone was seen a handful of times. The J gene is TRBJ2-5, the V gene TRBV6-1, with 7 positions matching TRBD2. The CDR3 extends over 16 amino acids. CDR1 and CDR2 (germline): MNHNS, SASEGT. V lost 0 bases, J lost 5 bases, and 9 bases stayed unmatched. CDR3 amino acids: CASSEAYGGLRETQYF. CDR3 nucleotides: TGTGCCAGCAGTGAAGCGTACGGGGGGTTAAGGGAGACCCAGTACTTC.

V is TRBV9 and J is TRBJ1-4, with 11 bases aligning to TRBD1. V shed 4 bases, J shed 10 bases, and the junction held 12 bases outside the gene matches. The CDR3 is 16 amino acids. CDR1 SGDLS and CDR2 YYNGEE come from the germline V gene. In DNA form, the CDR3 reads TGTGCCAGCAGCCCCGGGACAGGGGGTTTTGAAGGAAAACTGTTTTTT. Amino acids: CASSPGTGGFEGKLFF.

The J gene is TRBJ1-3, the V gene TRBV5-5; D is unresolved. The CDR3 extends over 13 amino acids. The germline CDR1 and CDR2 sequences are SGHKS and YYEKEE (reference sequence). The ends were cut back, 4 bases at V and 0 bases at J, with 5 bases in the middle. The CDR3 nucleotides are TGTGCCAGCAGCCCGGGCTCTGGAAACACCATATATTTT. This gives the protein CASSPGSGNTIYF.

The chain recombines TRBV9 with TRBJ1-1; 7 nucleotides line up with TRBD1. V lost 7 bases to trimming and J lost 0 bases; unmatched junction nucleotides: 0. This CDR3 contains 12 residues. Germline V gene data show CDR1 as SGDLS and CDR2 as YYNGEE. CDR3 in amino acids: CASDRVNTEAFF. The CDR3 coding sequence is TGTGCCAGCGACAGGGTGAACACTGAAGCTTTCTTT.

The chain combines TRBV30 with TRBJ2-7, with D perhaps matching TRBD1 (5 bases). The V end lost 0 bases, the J end lost 6 bases, and 9 bases lay between the germline ends. CDR1 and CDR2 (germline): GTSNPN, SVGIG (reference sequence). This CDR3 is built from 12 residues. CDR3 sequence reads: CAWSVGQGEQYF. As DNA, the CDR3 is TGTGCCTGGAGTGTGGGGCAGGGCGAGCAGTACTTC.

The chain couples TRBV28 to TRBJ1-5; TRBD1 is a possible D gene (6 bases). The CDR3 is made up of 16 amino acids. CDR1 is MDHEN and CDR2 is SYDVKM in the germline V gene. V shed 4 bases and J shed 6 bases, with 19 bases lying between them. The CDR3 spells CASSSPYRDLGQPQHF. DNA of the CDR3: TGTGCCAGCAGTTCCCCCTACAGGGATTTAGGTCAGCCCCAGCATTTT.

A note on this clone: One end of the junction is discordant with germline, which a read error may explain. DNA of the CDR3: TGTGCCAGCAGTTCATCAGGGAAATTGGCTGTTTTT. It is translated as CASSSSGKLAVF. The rearrangement joins TRBV12-3 or TRBV12-4 to TRBJ1-4; maybe TRBD1 (5 bases). This CDR3 region has 12 residues.